This is a list of T cell receptor beta chains from one sample in a study of blood T cell dynamics during melanoma immunotherapy. Repertoires were generated with immunoSEQ multiplex PCR, while TCRdb's copy carries only in-frame clones and drops some. This sample carries approximately 9,500 clones, about 89% of them seen once, and the ten largest clones take approximately 7%. Sample: blood, taken from a patient treated with checkpoint blockade. The source of these receptors is a human donor with melanoma. The conserved cysteine and the conserved F or W are not part of the CDR3 here.

J	V	CDR3
TRBJ2-7	TRBV28	ASSFRNPPTYEQY
TRBJ2-3	TRBV15	ATSRGGGEDTQY
TRBJ1-2	TRBV14	ASSPVRATANYGYT
TRBJ2-1	TRBV30	AWTQPGLEVGGQF
TRBJ2-3	TRBV6-1	ASSGGLLTSTDTQY
TRBJ2-7	TRBV5-4	ASSLDPGWAYEQY
TRBJ1-5	TRBV4-1	ASSQLWTDNQPQH
TRBJ1-4	TRBV14	ASSQLRSNEKLF
TRBJ2-1	TRBV19	ASSIDLGLRWGEQF
TRBJ2-5	TRBV7-6	ASSLRNTGETQY